The TCR beta chain described here comes from a study of T cell responses to AZD1222 COVID-19 vaccine. The CDR3 spans 13 residues. Per germline, CDR1 SGHRS and CDR2 YFSETQ. V gave up 1 base and J gave up 3 bases, with 8 bases separating them. Profiling relied on immunoSEQ multiplex PCR, and the TCRdb table lists in-frame clones only, not all of them. This table has about 120,000 clones, over 75% appearing once. J is TRBJ2-7 and V is TRBV5-1, with D hard to call. The source material was peripheral blood, sampled on day 0 of AZD1222 vaccination. This clonotype was obtained from an adult in good health. The CDR3 is CASSLSPNYEQYF. The CDR3 region has the DNA TGCGCCAGCAGCTTGTCCCCAAACTACGAGCAGTACTTC.